Presented here are 19 T cell receptor beta chains from one specimen sequenced in a study of blood T cell repertoires in COVID-19. This table comes from immunoSEQ multiplex PCR, and its TCRdb copy is limited to in-frame clones, with some not included. The sample lists some 330,000 clones, more than 70% occurring once. Sequenced input: PBMCs or T cells enriched from blood (not recorded which). The receptors shown here come from a man in his forties in a cohort exposed to, infected with or recovered from COVID-19 (not recorded which).

The rearrangement uses TRBV18 and TRBJ2-7, with 10 positions matching TRBD1. CDR1 is KGHSH and CDR2 is LQKENI in the germline V gene. The trim removed 3 bases at V and 6 bases at J, leaving 5 bases unmatched. There are 14 residues in the CDR3. The CDR3 here is CASSPGQGLREQYF. The CDR3 nucleotides read TGTGCCAGCTCACCGGGACAGGGGCTTCGCGAGCAGTACTTC.

V gene TRBV5-1 combines with J gene TRBJ2-1; a possible D gene is TRBD2 (5 bases). CDR3 length: 14 residues. The V and J ends lost 2 bases and 8 bases respectively, with 14 bases between them. In germline, CDR1 is SGHRS, CDR2 YFSETQ. CDR3 in amino acids: CASSFGESVDEQFF. The CDR3 DNA follows: TGCGCCAGCAGCTTTGGGGAGTCTGTTGATGAGCAGTTCTTC. The full variable domain, rest sourced from reference TRBV5-1 and TRBJ2-1, is KAGVTQTPRYLIKTRGQQVTLSCSPISGHRSVSWYQQTPGQGLQFLFEYFSETQRNKGNFPGRFSGRQFSNSRSEMNVSTLELGDSALYLCASSFGESVDEQFFGPGTRLTVL.

V and J are TRBV24-1 and TRBJ1-5; 7 bases map to TRBD1. Germline-derived CDR1 and CDR2 are KGHDR and SFDVKD. The J segment lost 6 bases and the V segment lost 3 bases, leaving 4 bases of the junction unmatched. This CDR3 spans 14 amino acids. The CDR3 DNA follows: TGTGCCACCAGTGATCCGACAGGGTTTCAGCCCCAGCATTTT. Translation gives CATSDPTGFQPQHF.

The genes are TRBV9 and TRBJ2-3; 7 bases match TRBD2. CDR3 size: 16 residues. Germline V gene data show CDR1 as SGDLS and CDR2 as YYNGEE. V shed 0 bases and J 0 bases; nucleotides not matched to a gene: 4. CDR3 residues: CASSVGGGFSTDTQYF. The CDR3 DNA sequence: TGTGCCAGCAGCGTAGGCGGGGGATTTAGCACAGATACGCAGTATTTT.

The V gene is TRBV18, the J gene TRBJ2-2, with no clear D. The length of the CDR3 is 14 residues. Trimming stripped 6 bases from V and 5 bases from J, with 13 bases between. CDR1 and CDR2 from the germline V gene are KGHSH and LQKENI. CDR3 sequence (DNA): TGTGCCAGCTCTCTGATCGAACAAACCGGGGAGCTGTTTTTT. Its translation: CASSLIEQTGELFF.

The chain's CDR3 is CASSSQGANTIYF. In DNA form, the CDR3 reads TGTGCCAGCAGCTCACAGGGGGCGAACACCATATATTTT. The chain couples TRBV7-8 to TRBJ1-3; 9 bases agree with TRBD1. This CDR3 comprises 13 residues. V was pared by 4 bases and J by 7 bases, with 2 bases of the junction left unmatched. Germline values: CDR1 SGHVS, CDR2 FQNEAQ.

This chain connects TRBV14 to TRBJ2-7, with D perhaps TRBD1 (6 bases). The CDR3 extends over 14 amino acids. Germline CDR1 SGHDN, CDR2 FVKESK. Trimming removed 3 bases from V and 1 base from J, with 10 bases in between. The CDR3 sequence: CASSHQGSSYEQYF. The CDR3 region has the DNA TGTGCCAGCAGCCATCAGGGGTCGTCCTACGAGCAGTACTTC. The full variable domain, its missing parts supplied by reference TRBV14 and TRBJ2-7, is EAGVTQFPSHSVIEKGQTVTLRCDPISGHDNLYWYRRVMGKEIKFLLHFVKESKQDESGMPNNRFLAERTGGTYSTLKVQPAELEDSGVYFCASSHQGSSYEQYFGPGTRLTVT.

The rearrangement joins TRBV2 to TRBJ1-4, with a possible D match to TRBD1 (5 bases). Trimming took 5 bases from V and 10 from J, leaving 14 bases between them. This CDR3 has 13 residues. The germline gives CDR1 SNHLY, CDR2 FYNNEI. As DNA, the CDR3 is TGTGCCAGCAGTCAAGAGGCGGGACGAAAACTGTTTTTT. Protein sequence: CASSQEAGRKLFF. Filled out from reference TRBV2 and TRBJ1-4, the complete variable domain reads EPEVTQTPSHQVTQMGQEVILRCVPISNHLYFYWYRQILGQKVEFLVSFYNNEISEKSEIFDDQFSVERPDGSNFTLKIRSTKLEDSAMYFCASSQEAGRKLFFGSGTQLSVL.

The chain carries TRBV2 and TRBJ1-5, with a weak D call TRBD1 (5 bases). The CDR3 runs to 14 residues. Germline V gene sequence: CDR1 SNHLY, CDR2 FYNNEI. V dropped 8 bases and J dropped 2 bases, with 13 bases sitting between them. The CDR3 nucleotides are TGTGCCAGCGGCCACAGGCATGGCAATCAGCCCCAGCATTTT. It is translated as CASGHRHGNQPQHF.

The CDR3 region has the DNA TGTGCCAGCAGCTCGGGACTAGCGGGAGCCCAAGAGACCCAGTACTTC. Translating it yields CASSSGLAGAQETQYF. The chain recombines TRBV7-7 with TRBJ2-5; 14 bases line up with TRBD2. V lost 4 bases, J lost 1 base, and 2 bases stayed unmatched. The germline CDR1 and CDR2 sequences are SSHAT and FNYEAQ (reference sequence). This CDR3 comprises 16 residues.

The rearrangement joins TRBV6-5 to TRBJ1-6; weak D call: TRBD1 (6 bases). This CDR3 has 15 amino acids. V lost 6 bases and J 5 bases, leaving 14 bases between the germline ends. Germline CDR1 MNHEY, CDR2 SVGAGI. The CDR3 bases are TGTGCCAGCAGGCGCTCAGGACAGAATAATTCACCCCTCCACTTT. Encoded protein: CASRRSGQNNSPLHF.

This chain connects TRBV6-1 to TRBJ2-2; TRBD1 aligns across 9 bases. The V segment lost 3 bases and the J segment 8 bases; nucleotides outside the gene matches: 4. Germline CDR1 reads MNHNS; CDR2 reads SASEGT. The CDR3 is 14 amino acids. This CDR3 reads CASSDAGTGGELFF. As DNA, the CDR3 is TGTGCCAGCAGTGACGCAGGGACAGGGGGGGAGCTGTTTTTT.

V and J are TRBV2 and TRBJ2-1; 11 nucleotides match TRBD2. With V trimmed by 6 bases and J by 8 bases, 15 bases remained unmatched. The CDR3 runs 17 residues. CDR1 and CDR2 from the germline V gene are SNHLY and FYNNEI. This CDR3 is CASRPYRRLAGTDEQFF. The CDR3 DNA sequence: TGTGCCAGCAGGCCATATCGAAGACTAGCGGGAACGGATGAGCAGTTCTTC.

A few counts support this clone. The CDR3 DNA is TGTGCCAGCAGCGTAGGAATCGGGGGAACTGGGGCCAACGTCCTGACTTTC. Translated, it gives CASSVGIGGTGANVLTF. The V and J genes are TRBV9 and TRBJ2-6; possibly TRBD2 for D (6 bases). CDR1 is SGDLS and CDR2 is YYNGEE in the germline V gene. Trimming shortened V by 0 bases and J by 2 bases, and 12 bases separated the two germline ends. The CDR3 has 17 residues.

This clone showed up just once. The chain has TRBV30 and TRBJ1-1; the D gene is possibly TRBD1 (5 bases). The V and J ends lost 7 bases and 5 bases respectively, with 23 bases between them. This CDR3 spans 15 amino acids. From germline, CDR1 is GTSNPN and CDR2 SVGIG (reference sequence). The chain's CDR3 is CASGFGQGIRTEAFF. In DNA form, the CDR3 reads TGTGCCTCGGGCTTTGGCCAGGGTATAAGGACTGAAGCTTTCTTT.

The CDR3 reads CASRHTGIGEKLFF. The CDR3 DNA reads TGTGCCAGCAGGCACACGGGGATTGGTGAAAAACTGTTTTTT. The chain is built from TRBV27 and TRBJ1-4, with no clear D. V was trimmed by 6 bases and J by 7 bases, leaving 15 bases between them. Germline-derived CDR1 and CDR2 are MNHEY and SMNVEV (reference sequence). This CDR3 comprises 14 residues.

A remark on this clone: A much larger clone differs from this one at a single base, so this may be a read error. The chain is built from TRBV5-4 and TRBJ1-1; D might be TRBD1 (6 bases). V was pared by 1 base and J by 5 bases, with 6 bases between. The CDR3 covers 12 residues. Germline CDR1 reads SGHNT; CDR2 reads YYREEE (reference sequence). The CDR3 protein is CASSLTGTEAFF. The CDR3 nucleotides read TGTGCCAGCAGCTTGACAGGGACTGAAGCTTTCTTT.

This CDR3 reads CSASRTGGGSYEQYF. The CDR3 bases are TGCAGTGCTAGTCGGACAGGGGGTGGTAGCTACGAGCAGTACTTC. This chain connects TRBV20-1 to TRBJ2-7; the match to TRBD1 covers 10 bases. The CDR3 has 15 amino acids. After removal of 3 bases from V and 3 bases from J, the junction contained 8 bases not matched to a gene. From germline, CDR1 is DFQATT and CDR2 SNEGSKA (reference sequence).

This clone showed up just once. The gene calls are TRBV19 and TRBJ2-1; TRBD1 matches 11 bases. Germline-derived CDR1 and CDR2 are LNHDA and SQIVND (reference sequence). The J segment lost 7 bases and the V segment lost 7 bases, leaving 6 bases of the junction unmatched. There are 14 residues in the CDR3. CDR3 sequence reads: CASIRTGGKNEQFF. The CDR3 DNA follows: TGTGCCAGTATAAGGACAGGGGGCAAAAATGAGCAGTTCTTC.